This T cell receptor (beta chain) appears in the sequencing data of a study of regulatory T cells in long-lasting Graves disease. This clonotype was detected ten times or more. To make TCR beta libraries, researchers used iRepertoire HTBI primers and Arm-PCR of CDR3 regions. TCRdb ran MiXCR on the multiplex PCR reads and lists one entry per CDR3 protein. The repertoire consists of about 470,000 distinct CDR3 sequences, with more than 20% occurring once and the leading ten covering under 9%. Sample time point: persistent/refractory GD, antithyroid drugs over 5 years with positive TRAb. Generation of the TCR library employed RNA extracted from PBMCs. Per germline, CDR1 MNHEY and CDR2 SMNVEV (reference sequence). Trimming took 2 bases from V and 2 from J; bases not matched to a gene: 4. CDR3 size: 15 residues.

The source was peripheral blood mononuclear cells (PBMCs), collected when the disease was refractory, from a patient treated with antithyroid drugs. The chain couples TRBV27 to TRBJ2-7; 9 bases are a match to TRBD2. This sequence was found in a female donor with Graves disease. CDR3 protein: CASSLRLADTYEQYF. The CDR3 nucleotides are TGTGCCAGCAGTTTACGACTAGCGGACACCTACGAGCAGTACTTC.